A selection of T cell receptor beta chains follows, all from one sample in a study of T-cell reconstitution after alpha-beta-depleted transplantation in children. TCRdb fed the PCR reads into MiXCR, producing one record per CDR3 protein. The repertoire holds roughly 400,000 distinct CDR3 sequences, with around two fifths as singletons. This material consisted of PBMCs, taken before TCRalphabeta/CD19-depleted stem cell transplant. The receptors originated from a girl aged 2-10 years with aplastic anemia, due to receive a stem cell transplant. Both conserved end residues are part of each CDR3. Fields, in order: J gene, V gene, D gene, clone size, CDR3 protein, CDR3 DNA. A D gene is named only where the DNA matches it firmly. Only part of the rows carry a size: once, few, many, or a class if the clone is expanded.

j_call: TRBJ1-2; v_call: TRBV20-1; d_call: NA; clone_size: NA; cdr3_aa: CSARDEAGWSDYGYTF; cdr3_nt: TGCAGTGCTAGAGATGAGGCAGGGTGGTCGGACTATGGCTACACCTTC
j_call: TRBJ2-1; v_call: TRBV5-1; d_call: NA; clone_size: NA; cdr3_aa: CASSLSGMGSYNEQFF; cdr3_nt: TGCGCCAGCAGCTTATCCGGGATGGGATCCTACAATGAGCAGTTCTTC
j_call: TRBJ2-4; v_call: TRBV15; d_call: TRBD1; clone_size: once; cdr3_aa: CATSTDRGGYIQYF; cdr3_nt: TGTGCCACCAGCACGGACAGGGGGGGATACATTCAGTACTTC
j_call: TRBJ1-2; v_call: TRBV5-1; d_call: NA; clone_size: many; cdr3_aa: CASSLEAQNYGYTF; cdr3_nt: TGCGCCAGCAGCTTGGAGGCTCAGAACTATGGCTACACCTTC
j_call: TRBJ2-3; v_call: TRBV12-3/TRBV12-4; d_call: NA; clone_size: NA; cdr3_aa: CASSPKGLARNTDTQYF; cdr3_nt: TGTGCCAGCAGTCCTAAGGGCCTAGCGCGAAACACAGATACGCAGTATTTT
j_call: TRBJ1-1; v_call: TRBV29-1; d_call: TRBD1; clone_size: few; cdr3_aa: CSVGTTGWNTEAFF; cdr3_nt: TGCAGCGTTGGAACGACAGGGTGGAACACTGAAGCTTTCTTT
j_call: TRBJ2-7; v_call: TRBV7-9; d_call: NA; clone_size: many; cdr3_aa: CASSPRGSSYEQYF; cdr3_nt: TGTGCCAGCAGCCCCCGGGGATCCTCCTACGAGCAGTACTTC
j_call: TRBJ2-7; v_call: TRBV12-3/TRBV12-4; d_call: NA; clone_size: many; cdr3_aa: CASSLRIAREQYF; cdr3_nt: TGTGCCAGCAGTTTAAGGATAGCGCGCGAGCAGTACTTC
j_call: TRBJ2-3; v_call: TRBV29-1; d_call: NA; clone_size: many; cdr3_aa: CSAGTDTQYF; cdr3_nt: TGCAGCGCCGGCACAGATACGCAGTATTTT
j_call: TRBJ2-2; v_call: TRBV12-3/TRBV12-4; d_call: TRBD1; clone_size: NA; cdr3_aa: CASTDRGTGELFF; cdr3_nt: TGTGCCAGCACCGACAGGGGGACCGGGGAGCTGTTTTTT
j_call: TRBJ2-5; v_call: TRBV12-3/TRBV12-4; d_call: TRBD2; clone_size: NA; cdr3_aa: CASRMGGETQYF; cdr3_nt: TGTGCCAGCAGGATGGGAGGGGAGACCCAGTACTTC
j_call: TRBJ1-4; v_call: TRBV6-5; d_call: NA; clone_size: many; cdr3_aa: CASKPRGTPRGKLFF; cdr3_nt: TGTGCCAGCAAACCCAGGGGTACACCCCGGGGAAAACTGTTTTTT
j_call: TRBJ1-1; v_call: TRBV5-1; d_call: NA; clone_size: many; cdr3_aa: CASSRDGSNTEAFF; cdr3_nt: TGCGCCAGCAGTCGGGACGGATCGAACACTGAAGCTTTCTTT
j_call: TRBJ2-5; v_call: TRBV29-1; d_call: NA; clone_size: many; cdr3_aa: CSVGELVETQYF; cdr3_nt: TGCAGCGTTGGAGAGTTGGTAGAGACCCAGTACTTC
j_call: TRBJ2-6; v_call: TRBV7-9; d_call: NA; clone_size: many; cdr3_aa: CASSLDGTPGANVLTF; cdr3_nt: TGTGCCAGCAGCCTAGACGGGACCCCTGGGGCCAACGTCCTGACTTTC
j_call: TRBJ1-2; v_call: TRBV6-5; d_call: NA; clone_size: NA; cdr3_aa: CASSYRGRGDYGYTF; cdr3_nt: TGTGCCAGCAGTTACCGAGGCCGAGGGGACTATGGCTACACCTTC
j_call: TRBJ2-5; v_call: TRBV7-2; d_call: NA; clone_size: NA; cdr3_aa: CASSLVRVRETQYF; cdr3_nt: TGTGCCAGCAGCTTAGTCAGGGTCCGGGAGACCCAGTACTTC
j_call: TRBJ2-5; v_call: TRBV7-3; d_call: NA; clone_size: NA; cdr3_aa: CASSLMGSGLQETQYF; cdr3_nt: TGTGCCAGCAGCTTAATGGGGTCGGGCCTACAAGAGACCCAGTACTTC
j_call: TRBJ2-1; v_call: TRBV20-1; d_call: TRBD2; clone_size: NA; cdr3_aa: CSAGPSGVLNEQFF; cdr3_nt: TGCAGTGCTGGACCTAGCGGGGTCCTCAATGAGCAGTTCTTC
j_call: TRBJ2-7; v_call: TRBV6-6; d_call: NA; clone_size: many; cdr3_aa: CASSSPQGEQYF; cdr3_nt: TGTGCCAGCAGTTCCCCTCAGGGGGAGCAGTACTTC
j_call: TRBJ2-3; v_call: TRBV15; d_call: TRBD2; clone_size: NA; cdr3_aa: CATSRVLAGLTDTQYF; cdr3_nt: TGTGCCACCAGCAGAGTATTAGCGGGACTCACAGATACGCAGTATTTT
j_call: TRBJ2-5; v_call: TRBV18; d_call: NA; clone_size: many; cdr3_aa: CASSPRDSQETQYF; cdr3_nt: TGTGCCAGCAGTCCACGAGACAGCCAAGAGACCCAGTACTTC
j_call: TRBJ2-2; v_call: TRBV7-2; d_call: TRBD2; clone_size: few; cdr3_aa: CASSSRLAGLPGELFF; cdr3_nt: TGTGCCAGCAGCTCCCGACTAGCGGGTCTCCCCGGGGAGCTGTTTTTT
j_call: TRBJ1-6; v_call: TRBV28; d_call: NA; clone_size: few; cdr3_aa: CASSLPPPGHREEISSPLHF; cdr3_nt: TGTGCCAGCAGTCTGCCCCCGCCGGGACACCGGGAGGAGATTTCTTCACCCCTCCACTTT
j_call: TRBJ2-1; v_call: TRBV18; d_call: TRBD1; clone_size: many; cdr3_aa: CASSLQGANEQFF; cdr3_nt: TGTGCCAGCTCATTACAGGGGGCTAATGAGCAGTTCTTC
j_call: TRBJ2-1; v_call: TRBV10-3; d_call: TRBD2; clone_size: NA; cdr3_aa: CAIGRGAGASSYNEQFF; cdr3_nt: TGTGCCATCGGGAGAGGAGCGGGAGCTTCAAGCTACAATGAGCAGTTCTTC
j_call: TRBJ1-5; v_call: TRBV3-1; d_call: NA; clone_size: many; cdr3_aa: CASRRTERNQPQHF; cdr3_nt: TGTGCCAGCAGACGGACAGAGAGAAATCAGCCCCAGCATTTT
j_call: TRBJ2-1; v_call: TRBV20-1; d_call: TRBD2; clone_size: many; cdr3_aa: CSAKEASGRNEQFF; cdr3_nt: TGCAGTGCTAAAGAGGCTAGCGGGAGGAATGAGCAGTTCTTC
j_call: TRBJ2-2; v_call: TRBV6-5; d_call: NA; clone_size: few; cdr3_aa: CASSYAIGGPSTGELFF; cdr3_nt: TGTGCCAGCAGTTACGCTATCGGGGGGCCTAGCACCGGGGAGCTGTTTTTT
j_call: TRBJ2-1; v_call: TRBV11-3; d_call: NA; clone_size: many; cdr3_aa: CASSSVTSTGEYNEQFF; cdr3_nt: TGTGCCAGCAGCTCGGTAACTAGCACCGGGGAATACAATGAGCAGTTCTTC
j_call: TRBJ2-7; v_call: TRBV6-1; d_call: TRBD1; clone_size: NA; cdr3_aa: CASSREIQGVEQYF; cdr3_nt: TGTGCCAGCAGCCGAGAGATACAGGGGGTCGAGCAGTACTTC